This T cell receptor beta chain was sequenced in a study of shared clonotypes between healthy human individuals. In the study overall: Per donor, CD8 memory used one plate, CD8 naive used two, CD4 memory used three and CD4 naive used three.

The V gene's germline CDR1 is SEHNR and CDR2 FQNEAQ (reference sequence). V was shortened by 4 bases and J by 3 bases, with 7 bases between the two germline ends. CDR3 length: 12 residues. Splitting the CD4+ cells yielded a CD45RA+ naive subset and a CD45RA-negative memory subset. Sequencing was performed with immunoSEQ multiplex PCR; in TCRdb, only in-frame clones are kept and a portion is missing. The sample contains approximately 980,000 clones, less than 85% of which appear only once. The sequence derives from a man aged 18 to 30 in good health. The rearrangement uses TRBV7-9 and TRBJ2-7, with no clear D. The sequenced material came from memory CD4+ T cells sorted from blood. Regarding subset: CD45RA-negative fraction. For the CDR3, the DNA is TGTGCCAGCAGCTACGCAAGCTACGAGCAGTACTTC. Its translation: CASSYASYEQYF.